A selection of T cell receptor beta chains follows, all from one sample in a study of blood T cell repertoires in COVID-19. TCRdb's copy holds only in-frame clones and misses some; the assay was immunoSEQ multiplex PCR. The table has about 70,000 clones, approximately 79% seen once. The sample consisted of peripheral blood. The source is a woman aged 55-70 years with acute or convalescent COVID-19. Both conserved end residues are part of each CDR3. D genes are given only for firm matches. Part of the rows lack a size; the others show once, few, many or a class for expanded clones.

CDR3 DNA: TGTGCCAGCAGTTACTTACTCAGGGTGGGGAACACTGAAGCTTTCTTT; CDR3 protein: CASSYLLRVGNTEAFF; V gene: TRBV6-6; CDR3 length: 16; J gene: TRBJ1-1; clone size: large; D gene: -
CDR3 DNA: TGTGCCAGCAGCCATAGCCAGACCTACGAGCAGTACTTC; CDR3 protein: CASSHSQTYEQYF; V gene: TRBV3-1/TRBV3-2; CDR3 length: 13; J gene: TRBJ2-7; clone size: -; D gene: -
CDR3 DNA: TGTGCCAGCATCCAACCGGGACAGGGCGTATCCGGGGAGCTGTTTTTT; CDR3 protein: CASIQPGQGVSGELFF; V gene: TRBV7-8; CDR3 length: 16; J gene: TRBJ2-2; clone size: -; D gene: TRBD1
CDR3 DNA: TGTGCCAGCAGCTTTCTATCGAACACCGGGGAGCTGTTTTTT; CDR3 protein: CASSFLSNTGELFF; V gene: TRBV7-2; CDR3 length: 14; J gene: TRBJ2-2; clone size: -; D gene: -
CDR3 DNA: TGTGCCAGCAGGGGGGGACAGGGGGTCGCCGGGGAGCTGTTTTTT; CDR3 protein: CASRGGQGVAGELFF; V gene: TRBV5-4; CDR3 length: 15; J gene: TRBJ2-2; clone size: few; D gene: TRBD1
CDR3 DNA: TGTGCCAGCAGCTTGGTAATGTTAGACGAGCAGTACTTC; CDR3 protein: CASSLVMLDEQYF; V gene: TRBV5-6; CDR3 length: 13; J gene: TRBJ2-7; clone size: -; D gene: -
CDR3 DNA: TGCGCCAGCAGCATTGGGACAGGGACTGGAAACACCATATATTTT; CDR3 protein: CASSIGTGTGNTIYF; V gene: TRBV4-1; CDR3 length: 15; J gene: TRBJ1-3; clone size: -; D gene: TRBD1
CDR3 DNA: TGTGCCAGCAGCTGGAGCTGGGGCAGAAACACTGAAGCTTTCTTT; CDR3 protein: CASSWSWGRNTEAFF; V gene: TRBV11-1; CDR3 length: 15; J gene: TRBJ1-1; clone size: -; D gene: -
CDR3 DNA: TGTGCCTGGAAGGGGGCCCTCTACGAGCAGTACTTC; CDR3 protein: CAWKGALYEQYF; V gene: TRBV30; CDR3 length: 12; J gene: TRBJ2-7; clone size: -; D gene: TRBD1
CDR3 DNA: TGTGCCACCGGACTAGCGGGGGGCACAGATACGCAGTATTTT; CDR3 protein: CATGLAGGTDTQYF; V gene: TRBV6-5; CDR3 length: 14; J gene: TRBJ2-3; clone size: -; D gene: TRBD2
CDR3 DNA: TGTGCCAGCAGCCAAGATTGGAGGGCCCCTTCCTACGAGCAGTACTTC; CDR3 protein: CASSQDWRAPSYEQYF; V gene: TRBV4-2; CDR3 length: 16; J gene: TRBJ2-7; clone size: -; D gene: -
CDR3 DNA: TGCAGTGCTAGTCCCATGGACAAAAGCTCCTACAATGAGCAGTTCTTC; CDR3 protein: CSASPMDKSSYNEQFF; V gene: TRBV20-1; CDR3 length: 16; J gene: TRBJ2-1; clone size: -; D gene: -
CDR3 DNA: TGCGCCAGCAGTGAAGGGACACCTACGCGGCAGTACTTC; CDR3 protein: CASSEGTPTRQYF; V gene: TRBV10-1; CDR3 length: 13; J gene: TRBJ2-7; clone size: -; D gene: -
CDR3 DNA: TGTGCCAGCAGTTTATCCTGGGGAGGGGACTATGGCTACACCTTC; CDR3 protein: CASSLSWGGDYGYTF; V gene: TRBV28; CDR3 length: 15; J gene: TRBJ1-2; clone size: many; D gene: -
CDR3 DNA: TGTGCCAGCACCTCGGTAGGGCAGGGCCTCAATCAGCCCCAGCATTTT; CDR3 protein: CASTSVGQGLNQPQHF; V gene: TRBV27; CDR3 length: 16; J gene: TRBJ1-5; clone size: -; D gene: -
CDR3 DNA: TGCGCCAGCAGCTCTATGACGGGAAATAATGAAAAACTGTTTTTT; CDR3 protein: CASSSMTGNNEKLFF; V gene: TRBV5-1; CDR3 length: 15; J gene: TRBJ1-4; clone size: -; D gene: -
CDR3 DNA: TGTGCCAGCAGCTTAGACAGCCACACCGGGGAGCTGTTTTTT; CDR3 protein: CASSLDSHTGELFF; V gene: TRBV7-2; CDR3 length: 14; J gene: TRBJ2-2; clone size: few; D gene: -
CDR3 DNA: TGTGCCAGCAGCAAGACAGACGAGCAGTACTTC; CDR3 protein: CASSKTDEQYF; V gene: TRBV12-3/TRBV12-4; CDR3 length: 11; J gene: TRBJ2-7; clone size: -; D gene: -
CDR3 DNA: TGTGCCAGTAGTAATAATGCCTTAGAAGAGACCCAGTACTTC; CDR3 protein: CASSNNALEETQYF; V gene: TRBV19; CDR3 length: 14; J gene: TRBJ2-5; clone size: -; D gene: -
CDR3 DNA: TGTGCCAGCAGTTACTCTGGACTAGCGGGGGCCCCGACGAATGAGCAGTTCTTC; CDR3 protein: CASSYSGLAGAPTNEQFF; V gene: TRBV11-3; CDR3 length: 18; J gene: TRBJ2-1; clone size: -; D gene: TRBD2
CDR3 DNA: TGTGCCAGCAGTTACGAGTGGGGACAGGTATCCCAAGAGACCCAGTACTTC; CDR3 protein: CASSYEWGQVSQETQYF; V gene: TRBV6-2/TRBV6-3; CDR3 length: 17; J gene: TRBJ2-5; clone size: -; D gene: TRBD1
CDR3 DNA: TGTGCCAGCAGGGGGCCTCTTCGGGAGACCCAGTACTTC; CDR3 protein: CASRGPLRETQYF; V gene: TRBV6-6; CDR3 length: 13; J gene: TRBJ2-5; clone size: -; D gene: -
CDR3 DNA: TGTGCCAGCAGCTTAACGGCACATCAGGGAGCTTTCTTT; CDR3 protein: CASSLTAHQGAFF; V gene: TRBV7-3; CDR3 length: 13; J gene: TRBJ1-1; clone size: once; D gene: -
CDR3 DNA: TGTGCCAGCTCACCGCTTAGCTCCTATAATTCACCCCTCCACTTT; CDR3 protein: CASSPLSSYNSPLHF; V gene: TRBV18; CDR3 length: 15; J gene: TRBJ1-6; clone size: -; D gene: -
CDR3 DNA: TGTGCCAGCAGATCCACAGGGGGGAGCTACACCATATATTTT; CDR3 protein: CASRSTGGSYTIYF; V gene: TRBV6-5; CDR3 length: 14; J gene: TRBJ1-3; clone size: -; D gene: TRBD1
CDR3 DNA: TGCGCCAGCCGGAGTAGCTCTGGGGCCAACGTCCTGACTTTC; CDR3 protein: CASRSSSGANVLTF; V gene: TRBV5-1; CDR3 length: 14; J gene: TRBJ2-6; clone size: -; D gene: -
CDR3 DNA: TGCAGCGTTGAGCGTAGGGACAGGGGTTCCTACGAGCAGTACTTC; CDR3 protein: CSVERRDRGSYEQYF; V gene: TRBV29-1; CDR3 length: 15; J gene: TRBJ2-7; clone size: -; D gene: TRBD1
CDR3 DNA: TGTGCCAGCAGTCCCCTGACAGGGGAGTACACTGAAGCTTTCTTT; CDR3 protein: CASSPLTGEYTEAFF; V gene: TRBV28; CDR3 length: 15; J gene: TRBJ1-1; clone size: -; D gene: TRBD1
CDR3 DNA: TGTGCCAGCAAACAGGGGGCAGCTAATGAAAAACTGTTTTTT; CDR3 protein: CASKQGAANEKLFF; V gene: TRBV7-2; CDR3 length: 14; J gene: TRBJ1-4; clone size: -; D gene: TRBD1
CDR3 DNA: TGCGCCAGCAGCTTGACCGGGACAGGTCCGTACGAGCAGTACTTC; CDR3 protein: CASSLTGTGPYEQYF; V gene: TRBV5-1; CDR3 length: 15; J gene: TRBJ2-7; clone size: once; D gene: TRBD1
CDR3 DNA: TGTGCCAGCAGCTTGGGTTGGGCCTCACTAGGTTCACCCCTCCACTTT; CDR3 protein: CASSLGWASLGSPLHF; V gene: TRBV5-6; CDR3 length: 16; J gene: TRBJ1-6; clone size: few; D gene: -
CDR3 DNA: TGCAGCCCGGGGGGGGCAGGGAATTCACCCCTCCACTTT; CDR3 protein: CSPGGAGNSPLHF; V gene: TRBV29-1; CDR3 length: 13; J gene: TRBJ1-6; clone size: few; D gene: -
CDR3 DNA: TGTGCCAGCAGCCAAGGGCCCAGCGGGGCGTATTACGAGCAGTACTTC; CDR3 protein: CASSQGPSGAYYEQYF; V gene: TRBV3-1/TRBV3-2; CDR3 length: 16; J gene: TRBJ2-7; clone size: -; D gene: TRBD2
CDR3 DNA: TGTGCCAGCAGCTTAATCCCAGGGTCCTACACTGAAGCTTTCTTT; CDR3 protein: CASSLIPGSYTEAFF; V gene: TRBV7-3; CDR3 length: 15; J gene: TRBJ1-1; clone size: once; D gene: -
CDR3 DNA: TGTGCCAGCAGTCGAACACAGGGTTATAATTCACCCCTCCACTTT; CDR3 protein: CASSRTQGYNSPLHF; V gene: TRBV2; CDR3 length: 15; J gene: TRBJ1-6; clone size: -; D gene: -
CDR3 DNA: TGTGCCAGCAGCCATGGGAGTTACACCGGGGAGCTGTTTTTT; CDR3 protein: CASSHGSYTGELFF; V gene: TRBV4-2; CDR3 length: 14; J gene: TRBJ2-2; clone size: -; D gene: -
CDR3 DNA: TGTGCCAGCTCACCCCGTGGGGCAGACCAAGAGACCCAGTACTTC; CDR3 protein: CASSPRGADQETQYF; V gene: TRBV18; CDR3 length: 15; J gene: TRBJ2-5; clone size: -; D gene: -
CDR3 DNA: TGTGCCAGCAGCTTACCCGGGAGCACAGATACGCAGTATTTT; CDR3 protein: CASSLPGSTDTQYF; V gene: TRBV7-9; CDR3 length: 14; J gene: TRBJ2-3; clone size: once; D gene: -
CDR3 DNA: TGTGCCAGCAGTTTTCAGGGGGTTTCGAACACTGAAGCTTTCTTT; CDR3 protein: CASSFQGVSNTEAFF; V gene: TRBV6-5; CDR3 length: 15; J gene: TRBJ1-1; clone size: few; D gene: TRBD1
CDR3 DNA: TGTGCCAGCAGTGAAGGCACAGACCTCTATGGCTACACCTTC; CDR3 protein: CASSEGTDLYGYTF; V gene: TRBV6-1; CDR3 length: 14; J gene: TRBJ1-2; clone size: -; D gene: -
CDR3 DNA: TGTGCCAGCAGCTTAGCAACCCGGGTCTACAATGAGCAGTTCTTC; CDR3 protein: CASSLATRVYNEQFF; V gene: TRBV7-2; CDR3 length: 15; J gene: TRBJ2-1; clone size: -; D gene: -
CDR3 DNA: TGTGCCAGCAGCTTTGACGAGGTCTCTGGGGCCAACGTCCTGACTTTC; CDR3 protein: CASSFDEVSGANVLTF; V gene: TRBV12-1; CDR3 length: 16; J gene: TRBJ2-6; clone size: -; D gene: -
CDR3 DNA: TGCGCCAGCAGCTTCGACGTAGGGGTCTACTATGGCTACACCTTC; CDR3 protein: CASSFDVGVYYGYTF; V gene: TRBV5-1; CDR3 length: 15; J gene: TRBJ1-2; clone size: -; D gene: -
CDR3 DNA: TGTGCCAGCAGCGTCTACACACGGACAGCCCGAGAAGGCTACACCTTC; CDR3 protein: CASSVYTRTAREGYTF; V gene: TRBV7-2; CDR3 length: 16; J gene: TRBJ1-2; clone size: -; D gene: -
CDR3 DNA: TGTGCTAGCAGCTTAGAGGGACTAGCGGGGAGTTTTCAATTCTTC; CDR3 protein: CASSLEGLAGSFQFF; V gene: TRBV7-7; CDR3 length: 15; J gene: TRBJ2-1; clone size: -; D gene: TRBD2
CDR3 DNA: TGTGCCAGCAGCTTGGGAGGGGGCGCCGGTGGGGAGCTGTTTTTT; CDR3 protein: CASSLGGGAGGELFF; V gene: TRBV5-4; CDR3 length: 15; J gene: TRBJ2-2; clone size: -; D gene: TRBD1